The next 19 T cell receptor beta chains were all read from a single sample in a study of identical twins. Via MiXCR, TCRdb re-called the 5' RACE reads, giving one row per CDR3 protein. The sample contains 350,000 to 450,000 distinct CDR3 sequences, about 18% of which appear only once. The sample comprised naive T cells sorted from blood. These receptors were obtained from a man in his fifties or sixties in good health.

This clonotype was seen only a few times. The rearrangement links TRBV5-1 to TRBJ2-1; TRBD1 is a possible D gene (5 bases). CDR3 size: 17 residues. Trimming took off 3 bases at V and 0 bases at J, with 16 bases between the two ends. CDR1 and CDR2 from the germline V gene are SGHRS and YFSETQ. The CDR3 DNA follows: TGCGCCAGCAGCTGGGGCTCCTACCTGAGCTCCTACAATGAGCAGTTCTTC. Translating gives CASSWGSYLSSYNEQFF.

The rearrangement links TRBV7-9 to TRBJ2-7, with 7 nucleotides matching TRBD1. The CDR3 is 15 amino acids. The junction had 7 bases not matched to a gene; V was cut back by 5 bases and J by 0 bases. Germline values: CDR1 SEHNR, CDR2 FQNEAQ (reference sequence). DNA of the CDR3: TGTGCCAGCAGCCACGACAGGGTATTCTCCTACGAGCAGTACTTC. Amino acids: CASSHDRVFSYEQYF.

This clonotype was observed a few times. This chain joins TRBV27 and TRBJ2-1; no definite D call. Germline CDR1 and CDR2: MNHEY and SMNVEV (reference sequence). This CDR3 has 11 residues. Trimming shortened V by 3 bases and J by 12 bases, and 9 bases separated the two germline ends. Written as DNA, the CDR3 is TGTGCCAGCAGTTTTGGGAAAGGGCAGTTCTTC. It yields the protein CASSFGKGQFF.

CDR3 sequence reads: CASSVTGQMGYGYTF. Here the CDR3 DNA reads TGTGCCAGCAGCGTGACAGGCCAAATGGGCTATGGCTACACCTTC. The genes are TRBV9 and TRBJ1-2; the D gene is possibly TRBD1 (6 bases). The CDR3 is made up of 15 amino acids. The germline V gene encodes CDR1 SGDLS and CDR2 YYNGEE. Trimming took 2 bases from V and 4 from J, leaving 15 bases between them.

The chain couples TRBV27 to TRBJ2-7; D possibly corresponds to TRBD1 (5 bases). This CDR3 has 14 residues. V lost 5 bases and J lost 2, with 13 bases in between. Per the germline V gene, CDR1 is MNHEY and CDR2 is SMNVEV (reference sequence). CDR3 amino acids: CASSGAGHPYEQYF. CDR3 in DNA: TGTGCCAGCAGTGGGGCAGGACATCCCTACGAGCAGTACTTC.

This clonotype has only a few counts. The V call is TRBV5-4, the J call TRBJ1-3; the match to TRBD1 covers 7 bases. V was clipped by 4 bases and J by 0 bases; unmatched bases: 7. This CDR3 has 16 residues. Looked up from germline, CDR1 is SGHNT and CDR2 is YYREEE (reference sequence). The CDR3 DNA follows: TGTGCCAGCAGCGCGGGGACAGACCGCTCTGGAAACACCATATATTTT. Protein: CASSAGTDRSGNTIYF.

This clonotype was counted at least ten times. The rearrangement joins TRBV5-1 to TRBJ1-6; possibly TRBD1 for D (5 bases). Germline CDR1 is SGHRS and CDR2 is YFSETQ. This CDR3 has 17 amino acids. V lost 0 bases to trimming and J lost 7 bases, with 17 bases between them. CDR3 sequence (DNA): TGCGCCAGCAGCTTGGGCGGACTCCAGGGTCGGAATTCACCCCTCCACTTT. It encodes CASSLGGLQGRNSPLHF.

This clonotype was observed a handful of times. V and J are TRBV29-1 and TRBJ2-3, with TRBD2 matching over 7 bases. Losses at the gene ends were 6 bases for V and 2 bases for J; bases not matched to a gene: 8. Germline values: CDR1 SQVTM, CDR2 ANQGSEA. This CDR3 comprises 14 residues. CDR3 DNA sequence: TGCAGCGTGGGAGGGCGGGGACCCACAGATACGCAGTATTTT. Translating it yields CSVGGRGPTDTQYF.

There are a few counts of this clonotype. The chain employs TRBV15 and TRBJ2-7; TRBD1 agrees at 10 bases. Germline V gene sequence: CDR1 LNHNV, CDR2 YYDKDF (reference sequence). The J segment lost 6 bases and the V segment lost 1 base, leaving 3 bases of the junction unmatched. The CDR3 spans 14 residues. The DNA of the CDR3 is TGTGCCACCAGCAGAGCGTGGACAGGGGGCGAGCAGTACTTC. Translating gives CATSRAWTGGEQYF.

The sample holds a few counts of this clonotype. This chain joins TRBV7-6 and TRBJ2-3, with D perhaps TRBD2 (6 bases). The CDR3 spans 15 residues. In germline, CDR1 is SGHVS, CDR2 FNYEAQ. V lost 4 bases and J 3 bases, leaving 14 bases between the germline ends. This CDR3 is CASSYSGYGTDTQYF. CDR3 sequence (DNA): TGTGCCAGCAGCTATAGCGGATACGGGACAGATACGCAGTATTTT.

Here the CDR3 reads CASSEGTSGRYEQYF. CDR3 bases: TGTGCCAGCAGTGAAGGGACTAGCGGGAGATACGAGCAGTACTTC. The chain carries TRBV2 and TRBJ2-7; 13 bases align to TRBD2. The junction had 1 base not matched to a gene; V was cut back by 1 base and J by 4 bases. This CDR3 spans 15 amino acids. The germline CDR1 and CDR2 sequences are SNHLY and FYNNEI.

This clonotype turned up a few times. The chain employs TRBV20-1 and TRBJ1-3; D is unclear. Germline values: CDR1 DFQATT, CDR2 SNEGSKA (reference sequence). V was trimmed by 2 bases and J by 2 bases, leaving 10 bases between them. CDR3 length equals 14 residues. CDR3 DNA: TGCAGTGCTAGAAAGGGTTCGGCTGGAAACACCATATATTTT. Protein sequence: CSARKGSAGNTIYF.

The V gene is TRBV28, the J gene TRBJ2-5; no firm D call. There are 13 residues in the CDR3. The germline gives CDR1 MDHEN, CDR2 SYDVKM. Deletions cut 7 bases from V and 2 bases from J, with 11 bases between. The CDR3 loop reads CASNRLRQETQYF. Here the CDR3 DNA reads TGTGCCAGCAACCGACTTAGGCAAGAGACCCAGTACTTC.

This clonotype was observed many times. V and J are TRBV20-1 and TRBJ2-3, with 11 positions matching TRBD1. CDR1 and CDR2 (germline): DFQATT, SNEGSKA (reference sequence). The V gene end was trimmed by 3 bases and the J gene end by 4 bases; junction bases not matched to a gene: 6. The CDR3 is 15 residues long. CDR3 amino acids: CSASQDRGRPDTQYF. As DNA, the CDR3 is TGCAGTGCTAGCCAGGACAGGGGGCGCCCAGATACGCAGTATTTT.

The chain combines TRBV3-1 with TRBJ1-2; 8 positions match TRBD1. Trimming removed 4 bases from V and 7 bases from J; junction bases left unmatched: 5. From germline, CDR1 is LGHDT and CDR2 YNNKEL (reference sequence). The CDR3 runs 13 residues. The CDR3, as DNA: TGTGCCAGCAGCCCCGGACAGGGAATTGGCTACACCTTC. Protein: CASSPGQGIGYTF. The full variable domain, in which reference TRBV3-1 and TRBJ1-2 provide the parts outside the CDR3, is DTAVSQTPKYLVTQMGNDKSIKCEQNLGHDTMYWYKQDSKKFLKIMFSYNNKELIINETVPNRFSPKSPDKAHLNLHINSLELGDSAVYFCASSPGQGIGYTFGSGTRLTVV.

This clonotype was recorded only once. V gene TRBV20-1 combines with J gene TRBJ1-5; D is unclear. Between the trimmed V and J ends, which lost 2 bases and 0 bases, there was a span of 8 bases. CDR1 is DFQATT and CDR2 is SNEGSKA in the germline V gene (reference sequence). CDR3 length equals 14 residues. The CDR3 DNA is TGCAGTGCTAGATTGAGATATAGCAATCAGCCCCAGCATTTT. Translating it yields CSARLRYSNQPQHF.

This rearrangement joins TRBV7-9 to TRBJ1-2; D ambiguous. V lost 5 bases and J 8 bases, leaving 15 bases between the germline ends. The CDR3 consists of 13 residues. Germline V gives CDR1 SEHNR, CDR2 FQNEAQ (reference sequence). This CDR3 is CASSPVETLGYTF. The DNA for the CDR3 is TGTGCCAGCAGCCCCGTGGAGACCTTAGGCTACACCTTC.

DNA of the CDR3: TGTGCCAGCAGCGACATGCCGCGGGGGGGCCCAGATACGCAGTATTTT. Encoded protein: CASSDMPRGGPDTQYF. This sequence joins TRBV6-4 and TRBJ2-3; 9 positions agree with TRBD2. Germline lookup yields CDR1 MRHNA and CDR2 SNTAGT. This CDR3 is built from 16 residues. V lost 6 bases, J lost 4 bases, and 11 bases stayed unmatched.

The table lists this clonotype with a few counts. The J gene is TRBJ2-7, the V gene TRBV4-3; D gene unclear. The germline gives CDR1 LGHNA, CDR2 YSLEER. V shed 1 base and J shed 0 bases, with 16 bases lying between them. CDR3 length: 17 residues. In DNA form, the CDR3 reads TGCGCCAGCAGCCAAGTCTTCGCACTCCCAAGCTCCTACGAGCAGTACTTC. It specifies CASSQVFALPSSYEQYF.